This is a list of T cell receptor beta chains from one sample in a study of high-grade serous ovarian cancer treatment subgroups. Clones were read by immunoSEQ multiplex PCR, and TCRdb kept only the in-frame ones, dropping some. The sample lists approximately 6,000 clones, under 85% occurring once. The sequencing sample was made of tumor tissue. Receptor source: a human donor with high-grade serous ovarian cancer. Each CDR3 is given with its conserved first and last residue. A D gene is named only where the DNA matches it firmly. The size field is filled for only some rows; it gives once, few, many or a size class.

CASSQEGQSGANVLTF TGCGCCAGCAGCCAAGAGGGGCAGTCTGGGGCCAACGTCCTGACTTTC TRBJ2-6 TRBV4-3 - -
CASSWTGASNQPQHF TGTGCCAGCAGCTGGACAGGCGCTAGCAATCAGCCCCAGCATTTT TRBJ1-5 TRBV9 TRBD1 -
CASSFSGTGDGYTF TGCGCCAGCAGCTTCTCCGGGACAGGGGATGGCTACACCTTC TRBJ1-2 TRBV5-1 TRBD1 once
CASSLGTNYNEQFF TGTGCCAGCAGCTTGGGCACTAACTACAATGAGCAGTTCTTC TRBJ2-1 TRBV5-4 - -
CASSPGPGITQARYGYTF TGTGCCAGCAGTCCCGGGCCAGGAATAACCCAAGCACGCTATGGCTACACCTTC TRBJ1-2 TRBV28 - -
CACSAETYQETQYF TGTGCCTGTTCAGCGGAGACGTACCAAGAGACCCAGTACTTC TRBJ2-5 TRBV30 - -
CASSTPGLLGEQYF TGTGCCAGTAGTACCCCGGGACTCCTTGGGGAGCAGTACTTC TRBJ2-7 TRBV19 - -
CASSPPGTPGLEQYF TGTGCCAGCAGCCCACCCGGGACCCCCGGCCTCGAGCAGTACTTC TRBJ2-7 TRBV28 - -
CASSTGGGQPQHF TGTGCCAGCAGTACAGGGGGCGGTCAGCCCCAGCATTTT TRBJ1-5 TRBV28 TRBD1 -
CASSSTSYHQETQYF TGTGCCAGCAGTTCCACTTCTTACCACCAAGAGACCCAGTACTTC TRBJ2-5 TRBV27 - -
CASSGAYEQYF TGTGCCAGCAGTGGGGCGTACGAGCAGTACTTC TRBJ2-7 TRBV6-1 - -
CASSLANGGGEGYTF TGTGCCAGCAGCTTAGCGAACGGGGGCGGGGAAGGCTACACCTTC TRBJ1-2 TRBV7-2 - -
CASSPLGGGEYYGYTF TGCGCCAGCAGCCCGCTGGGGGGCGGAGAATACTATGGCTACACCTTC TRBJ1-2 TRBV4-1 - -
CASSQTGGGVLTF TGTGCCAGTAGTCAGACTGGGGGTGGCGTCCTGACTTTC TRBJ2-6 TRBV19 - -
CASSYEARAMEKLFF TGTGCCAGCAGTTACGAGGCTCGGGCCATGGAAAAACTGTTTTTT TRBJ1-4 TRBV6-6 - -
CASSLVRSNEQFF TGTGCCAGCAGCTTAGTACGGTCCAATGAGCAGTTCTTC TRBJ2-1 TRBV13 - -
CASSYSIQSGNEQFF TGTGCCAGCAGTTACTCGATACAGTCCGGCAATGAGCAGTTCTTC TRBJ2-1 TRBV6-6 - -
CASRPTVANGYTF TGTGCCAGCAGGCCGACGGTAGCAAATGGCTACACCTTC TRBJ1-2 TRBV28 - -
CASLKGEKLFF TGTGCCAGCCTCAAAGGTGAAAAACTGTTTTTT TRBJ1-4 TRBV19 - once